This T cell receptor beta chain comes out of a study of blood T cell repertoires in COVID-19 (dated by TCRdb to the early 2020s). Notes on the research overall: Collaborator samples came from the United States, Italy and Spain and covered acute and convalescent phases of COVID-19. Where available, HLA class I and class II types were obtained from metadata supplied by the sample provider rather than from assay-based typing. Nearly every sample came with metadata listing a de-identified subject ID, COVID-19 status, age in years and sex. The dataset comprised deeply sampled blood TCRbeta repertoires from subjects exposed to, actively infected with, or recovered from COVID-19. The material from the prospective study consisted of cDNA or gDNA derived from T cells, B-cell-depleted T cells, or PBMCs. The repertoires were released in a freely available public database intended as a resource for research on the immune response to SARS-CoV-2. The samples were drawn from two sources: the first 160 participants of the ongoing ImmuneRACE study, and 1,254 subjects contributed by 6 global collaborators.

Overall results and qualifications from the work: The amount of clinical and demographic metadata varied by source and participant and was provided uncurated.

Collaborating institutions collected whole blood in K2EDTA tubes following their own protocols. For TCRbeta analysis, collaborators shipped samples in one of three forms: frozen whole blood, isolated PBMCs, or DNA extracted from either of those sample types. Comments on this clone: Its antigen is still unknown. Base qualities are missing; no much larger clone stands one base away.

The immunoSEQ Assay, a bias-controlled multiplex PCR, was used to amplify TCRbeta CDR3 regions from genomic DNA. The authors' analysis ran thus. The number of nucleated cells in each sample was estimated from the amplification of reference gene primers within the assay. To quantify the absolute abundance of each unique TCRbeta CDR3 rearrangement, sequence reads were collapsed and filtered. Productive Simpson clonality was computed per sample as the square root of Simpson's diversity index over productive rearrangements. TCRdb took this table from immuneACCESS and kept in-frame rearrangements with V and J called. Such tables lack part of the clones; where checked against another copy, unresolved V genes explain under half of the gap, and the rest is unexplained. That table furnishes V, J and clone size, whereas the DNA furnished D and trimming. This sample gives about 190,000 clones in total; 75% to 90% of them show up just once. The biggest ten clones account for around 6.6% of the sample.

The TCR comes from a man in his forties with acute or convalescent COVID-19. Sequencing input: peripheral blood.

The CDR3 corresponds to CASSPRGMSSYNSPLHF. The DNA reads TGTGCCAGCAGCCCCAGGGGCATGAGCTCCTATAATTCACCCCTCCACTTT. This chain joins TRBV13 to TRBJ1-6; the D segment could be TRBD1, given 6 matching bases. Spanning cysteine to phenylalanine, the CDR3 consists of 17 amino acids. The kept DNA is CDR3 alone, 51 bases in frame from the first base. As encoded in the germline V gene (reference sequence), CDR1 is PRHDT while CDR2 is FYEKMQ. Deletion took 5 bases off V and 0 bases off J, with a span of 14 bases between the germline ends.